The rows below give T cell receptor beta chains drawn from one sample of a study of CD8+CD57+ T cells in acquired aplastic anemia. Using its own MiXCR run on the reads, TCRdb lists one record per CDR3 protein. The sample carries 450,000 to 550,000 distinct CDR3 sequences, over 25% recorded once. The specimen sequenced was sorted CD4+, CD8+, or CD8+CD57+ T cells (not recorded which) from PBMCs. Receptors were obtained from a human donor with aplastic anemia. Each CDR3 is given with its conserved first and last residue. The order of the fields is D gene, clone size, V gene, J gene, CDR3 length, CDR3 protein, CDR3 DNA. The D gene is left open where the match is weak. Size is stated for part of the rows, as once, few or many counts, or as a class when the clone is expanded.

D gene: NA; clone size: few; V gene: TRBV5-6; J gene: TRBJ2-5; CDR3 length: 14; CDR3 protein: CASSLPQWGETQYF; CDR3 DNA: TGTGCCAGCAGCTTACCTCAGTGGGGAGAGACCCAGTACTTC
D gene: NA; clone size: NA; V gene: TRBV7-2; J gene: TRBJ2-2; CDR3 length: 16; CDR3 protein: CASSTTTGFDTGELFF; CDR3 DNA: TGTGCCAGCAGCACTACCACAGGGTTTGACACCGGGGAGCTGTTTTTT
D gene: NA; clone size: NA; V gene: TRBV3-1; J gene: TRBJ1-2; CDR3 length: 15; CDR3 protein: CASSQDVAANYGYTF; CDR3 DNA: TGTGCCAGCAGCCAAGATGTGGCGGCTAACTATGGCTACACCTTC
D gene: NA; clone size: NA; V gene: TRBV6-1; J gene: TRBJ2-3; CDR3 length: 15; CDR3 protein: CASRADLGTTDTQYF; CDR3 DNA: TGTGCCAGCAGGGCCGATCTCGGGACAACAGATACGCAGTATTTT
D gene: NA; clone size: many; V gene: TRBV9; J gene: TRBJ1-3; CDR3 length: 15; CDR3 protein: CASSAYRQTGNTIYF; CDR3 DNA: TGTGCCAGCAGCGCGTACCGACAGACTGGAAACACCATATATTTT
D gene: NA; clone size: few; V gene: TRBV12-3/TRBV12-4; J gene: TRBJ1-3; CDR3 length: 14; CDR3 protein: CASSLDGPGNTIYF; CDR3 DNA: TGTGCCAGCAGCCTCGATGGTCCAGGAAACACCATATATTTT
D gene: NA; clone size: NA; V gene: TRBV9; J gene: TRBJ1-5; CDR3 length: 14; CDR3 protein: CAGSVTGDLGPQHF; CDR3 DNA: TGTGCCGGCAGCGTCACCGGAGATCTGGGGCCCCAGCATTTT
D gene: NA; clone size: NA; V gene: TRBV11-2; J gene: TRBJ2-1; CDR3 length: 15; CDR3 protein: CASSPLLRGNNEQFF; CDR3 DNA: TGTGCCAGCAGCCCCTTGTTGAGGGGGAACAATGAGCAGTTCTTC
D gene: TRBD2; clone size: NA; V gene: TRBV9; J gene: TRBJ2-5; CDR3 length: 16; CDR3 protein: CASSVGPLAGVGTQYF; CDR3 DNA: TGTGCCAGCAGCGTAGGGCCTCTAGCGGGGGTTGGGACCCAGTACTTC
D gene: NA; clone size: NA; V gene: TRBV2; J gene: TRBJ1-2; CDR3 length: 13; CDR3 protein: CASSIDGGYGYTF; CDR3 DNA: TGTGCCAGCAGCATCGACGGGGGCTATGGCTACACCTTC
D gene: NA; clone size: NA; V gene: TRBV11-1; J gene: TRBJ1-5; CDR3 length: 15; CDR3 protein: CASSLAWTDNQPQHF; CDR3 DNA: TGTGCCAGCAGCTTAGCATGGACAGACAATCAGCCCCAGCATTTT
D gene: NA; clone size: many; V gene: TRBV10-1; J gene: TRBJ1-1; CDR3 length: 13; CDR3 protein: CASSVGDGTEAFF; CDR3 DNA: TGCGCCAGCAGTGTTGGGGATGGCACTGAAGCTTTCTTT
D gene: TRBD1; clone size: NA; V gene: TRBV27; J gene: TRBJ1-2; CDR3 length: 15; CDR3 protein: CASSLEVGGYYGYTF; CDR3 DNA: TGTGCCAGCAGTTTAGAGGTAGGGGGCTACTATGGCTACACCTTC
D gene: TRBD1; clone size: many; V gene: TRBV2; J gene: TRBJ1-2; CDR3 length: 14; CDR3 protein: CASFFQQGMGGYTF; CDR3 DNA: TGTGCCAGCTTCTTCCAACAGGGGATGGGCGGCTACACCTTC
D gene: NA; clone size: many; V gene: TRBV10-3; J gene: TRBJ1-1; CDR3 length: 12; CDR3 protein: CAISLGGTEAFF; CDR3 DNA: TGTGCCATCAGTCTCGGGGGGACTGAAGCTTTCTTT
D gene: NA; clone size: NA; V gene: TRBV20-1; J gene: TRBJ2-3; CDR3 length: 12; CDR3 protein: CSAQGNADTQYF; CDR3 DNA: TGCAGTGCTCAGGGGAACGCAGATACGCAGTATTTT
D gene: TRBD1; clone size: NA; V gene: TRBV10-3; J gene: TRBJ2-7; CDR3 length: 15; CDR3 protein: CAIHSGTGLRGEQYF; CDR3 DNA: TGTGCCATCCATTCAGGGACAGGCCTCCGGGGAGAGCAGTACTTC
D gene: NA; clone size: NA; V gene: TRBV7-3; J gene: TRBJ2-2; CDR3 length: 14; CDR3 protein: CASSLAGAVGELFF; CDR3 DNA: TGTGCCAGCAGCTTGGCAGGGGCGGTCGGGGAGCTGTTTTTT
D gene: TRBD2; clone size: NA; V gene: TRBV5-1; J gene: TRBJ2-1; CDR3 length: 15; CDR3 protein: CASSQGLVGGYEQFF; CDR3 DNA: TGCGCCAGCAGCCAAGGACTAGTGGGGGGTTATGAGCAGTTCTTC
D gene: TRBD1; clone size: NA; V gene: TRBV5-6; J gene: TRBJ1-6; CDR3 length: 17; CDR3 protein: CASSAVRDRGHNSPLHF; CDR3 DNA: TGTGCCAGCAGCGCCGTCCGGGACAGGGGGCATAATTCACCCCTCCACTTT
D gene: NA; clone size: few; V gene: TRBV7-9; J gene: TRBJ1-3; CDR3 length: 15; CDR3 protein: CASSWTGNSGNTIYF; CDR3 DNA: TGTGCCAGCAGCTGGACGGGAAACTCTGGAAACACCATATATTTT
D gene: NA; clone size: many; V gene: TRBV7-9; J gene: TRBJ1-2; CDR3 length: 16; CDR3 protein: CASTGPGLQLNYGYTF; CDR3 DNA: TGTGCCAGCACGGGCCCCGGCCTTCAGCTGAACTATGGCTACACCTTC
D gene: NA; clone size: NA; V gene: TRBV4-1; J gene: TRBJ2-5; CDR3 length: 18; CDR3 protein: CASSQDISGSPRRETQYF; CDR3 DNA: TGCGCCAGCAGCCAAGACATATCCGGGTCGCCCCGGCGAGAGACCCAGTACTTC
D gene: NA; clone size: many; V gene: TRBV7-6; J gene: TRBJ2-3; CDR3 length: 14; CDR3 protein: CASSLLPSTDTQYF; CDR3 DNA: TGTGCCAGCAGCTTACTCCCTAGCACAGATACGCAGTATTTT
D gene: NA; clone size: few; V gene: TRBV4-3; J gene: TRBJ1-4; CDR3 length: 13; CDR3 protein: CASSLGFNEKLFF; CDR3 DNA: TGCGCCAGCAGCCTCGGTTTTAATGAAAAACTGTTTTTT
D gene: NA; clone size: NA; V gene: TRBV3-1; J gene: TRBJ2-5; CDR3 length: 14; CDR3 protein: CASSQAARGETQYF; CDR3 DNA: TGTGCCAGCAGCCAAGCGGCGAGAGGCGAGACCCAGTACTTC
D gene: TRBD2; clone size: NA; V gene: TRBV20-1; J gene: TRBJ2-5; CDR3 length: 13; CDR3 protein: CSARTSGKETQYF; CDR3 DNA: TGCAGTGCAAGGACTAGCGGAAAAGAGACCCAGTACTTC
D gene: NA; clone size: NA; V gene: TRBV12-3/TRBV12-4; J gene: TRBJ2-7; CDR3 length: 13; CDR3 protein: CASSLGTSDEQYF; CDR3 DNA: TGTGCCAGCAGCCTCGGGACATCCGACGAGCAGTACTTC
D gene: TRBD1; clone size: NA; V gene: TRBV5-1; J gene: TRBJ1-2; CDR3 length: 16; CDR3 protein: CASSLDRGRLKDGYTF; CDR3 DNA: TGCGCCAGCAGCTTGGACAGGGGGCGCCTAAAAGATGGCTACACCTTC
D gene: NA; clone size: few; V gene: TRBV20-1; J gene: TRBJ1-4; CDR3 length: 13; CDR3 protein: CSARFTRAEKLFF; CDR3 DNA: TGCAGTGCTAGATTTACGAGGGCTGAAAAACTGTTTTTT
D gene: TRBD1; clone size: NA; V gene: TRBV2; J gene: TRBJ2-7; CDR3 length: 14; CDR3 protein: CASSTGQGVGEQYF; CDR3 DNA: TGTGCCAGCAGTACGGGACAGGGAGTCGGCGAGCAGTACTTC
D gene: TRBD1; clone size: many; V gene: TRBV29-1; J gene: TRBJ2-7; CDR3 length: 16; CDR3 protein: CSGVRGRDRFTYEQYF; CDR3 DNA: TGCAGCGGAGTTAGGGGACGGGACAGGTTCACCTACGAGCAGTACTTC
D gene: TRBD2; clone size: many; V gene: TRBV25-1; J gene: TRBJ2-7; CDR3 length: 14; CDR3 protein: CASSPAGGPYEQYF; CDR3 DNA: TGTGCCAGCAGCCCAGCGGGAGGACCCTACGAGCAGTACTTC
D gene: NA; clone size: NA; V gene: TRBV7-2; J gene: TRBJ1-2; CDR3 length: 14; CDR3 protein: CASSQDWTVIAQTF; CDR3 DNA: TGTGCCAGCAGCCAAGATTGGACAGTAATCGCTCAGACCTTC
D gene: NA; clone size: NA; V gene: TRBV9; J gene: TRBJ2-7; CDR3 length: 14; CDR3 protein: CASSVGSQPYERYF; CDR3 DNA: TGTGCCAGCAGCGTAGGTAGTCAGCCCTACGAGCGGTACTTC
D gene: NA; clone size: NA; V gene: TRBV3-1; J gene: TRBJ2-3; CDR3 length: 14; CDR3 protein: CASSHEGGGQPQYF; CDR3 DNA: TGTGCCAGCAGCCACGAGGGGGGGGGGCAACCGCAGTATTTT
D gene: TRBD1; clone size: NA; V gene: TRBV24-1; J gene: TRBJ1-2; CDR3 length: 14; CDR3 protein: CATAAGTVNYGYTF; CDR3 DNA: TGTGCCACCGCAGCCGGGACAGTAAACTATGGCTACACCTTC
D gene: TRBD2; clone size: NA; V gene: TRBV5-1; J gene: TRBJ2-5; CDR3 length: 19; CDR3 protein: CASDTGTSGRNLRGETQYF; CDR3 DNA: TGCGCCAGCGACACCGGGACTAGCGGGAGGAACCTTAGAGGAGAGACCCAGTACTTC
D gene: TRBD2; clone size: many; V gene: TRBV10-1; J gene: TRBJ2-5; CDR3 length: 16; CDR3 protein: CAGSALAGGLQETQYF; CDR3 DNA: TGCGCCGGCAGTGCACTAGCGGGAGGGTTACAAGAGACCCAGTACTTC
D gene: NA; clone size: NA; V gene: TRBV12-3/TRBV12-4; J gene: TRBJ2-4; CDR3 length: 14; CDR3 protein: CASSFWEAKNIQYF; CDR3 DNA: TGTGCCAGCAGTTTCTGGGAGGCCAAAAACATTCAGTACTTC
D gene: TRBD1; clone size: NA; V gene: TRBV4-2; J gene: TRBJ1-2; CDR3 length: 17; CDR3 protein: CASSQDRAGGVERGYTF; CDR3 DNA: TGTGCCAGCAGCCAAGATAGAGCAGGGGGCGTTGAGCGTGGCTACACCTTC
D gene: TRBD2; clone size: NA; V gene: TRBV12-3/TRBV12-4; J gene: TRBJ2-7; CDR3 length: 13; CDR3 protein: CASRSGGAYEQYF; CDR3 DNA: TGTGCCAGCAGGAGCGGGGGGGCCTACGAGCAGTACTTC
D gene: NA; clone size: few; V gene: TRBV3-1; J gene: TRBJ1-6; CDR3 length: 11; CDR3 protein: CASSQDSPLHF; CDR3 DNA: TGTGCCAGCAGCCAAGATTCACCCCTCCACTTT
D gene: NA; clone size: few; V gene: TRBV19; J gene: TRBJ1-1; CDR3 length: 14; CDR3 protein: CASSIKAMDTEAFF; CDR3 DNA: TGTGCCAGTAGTATAAAAGCTATGGACACTGAAGCTTTCTTT
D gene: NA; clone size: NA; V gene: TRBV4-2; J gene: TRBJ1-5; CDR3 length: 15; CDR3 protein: CASSQSTGIGQPQHF; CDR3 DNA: TGTGCCAGCAGCCAATCAACAGGGATTGGTCAGCCCCAGCATTTT